The next 17 T cell receptor beta chains were all read from a single sample in a study of blood T cell repertoires in COVID-19. Generated by immunoSEQ multiplex PCR, the TCRdb table keeps only in-frame clones and is missing some. The table has more than 200,000 clones, around nine tenths seen once. Sequenced material: peripheral blood. The receptors derive from a woman between 35 and 50 years old who had recovered from COVID-19.

This clone was observed a few times. CDR3 nucleotide sequence: TGTGCCAGCTCATCCGGGACTCTCTACGAGCAGTACTTC. Protein sequence: CASSSGTLYEQYF. V and J are TRBV18 and TRBJ2-7, with D maybe TRBD2 (6 bases). Germline V CDR1 and CDR2: KGHSH, LQKENI. CDR3 length equals 13 residues. V was cut by 5 bases and J by 3 bases, with 11 bases left in between.

Notes on this clone: This sample also contains other DNA sequences that code for the same CDR3. J is TRBJ2-1 and V is TRBV9; TRBD2 matches at 7 bases. After removal of 4 bases from V and 0 bases from J, the junction contained 7 bases not matched to a gene. The germline gives CDR1 SGDLS, CDR2 YYNGEE. The CDR3 consists of 16 residues. The CDR3 region has the DNA TGTGCCAGCAGCCCCCGCGGGGGAAGCTCCTACAATGAGCAGTTCTTC. Its protein is CASSPRGGSSYNEQFF.

This chain joins TRBV2 and TRBJ2-7; 10 bases are shared with TRBD1. The CDR3 totals 16 residues. Germline V gives CDR1 SNHLY, CDR2 FYNNEI. V shed 3 bases and J 0 bases; nucleotides not matched to a gene: 5. In DNA form, the CDR3 reads TGTGCCAGCAGTGAGACAGGGGGCGCGATCTCCTACGAGCAGTACTTC. Translating gives CASSETGGAISYEQYF.

This chain joins TRBV30 and TRBJ1-2; no definite D call. This CDR3 has 13 residues. Germline lookup yields CDR1 GTSNPN and CDR2 SVGIG (reference sequence). Trimming left V 4 bases short and J 0 bases short, with 9 bases between. CDR3 loop: CAWTGRANYGYTF. The CDR3 DNA reads TGTGCCTGGACAGGCAGAGCTAACTATGGCTACACCTTC.

A note on this clone: In the same sample, other DNA sequences code for this CDR3. CDR3: CASRLKGNGGPATNEKLFF. DNA of the CDR3: TGTGCAAGTCGCTTAAAGGGGAACGGGGGGCCTGCAACTAATGAAAAACTGTTTTTT. The rearrangement uses TRBV12-2 and TRBJ1-4. TRBV12-2 is described as a pseudogene. The CDR3 has 19 amino acids.

The sample holds one count of this clone. The rearrangement joins TRBV21-1 to TRBJ2-1; the DNA was not used to check the table's D call, TRBD1. TRBV21-1 is recorded as a pseudogene. The CDR3 contains 15 residues. This CDR3 reads CASSKVGGAYNEQFF. CDR3 DNA: TGTGCCAGCAGCAAGGTAGGGGGCGCCTACAATGAGCAGTTCTTC.

This clone was seen a single time. The chain has TRBV7-8 and TRBJ2-1; D uncertain. The germline V gene encodes CDR1 SGHVS and CDR2 FQNEAQ. The CDR3 runs 14 residues. The V end was cut by 1 base, the J end by 6 bases, with 10 bases between. CDR3 amino acids: CASSLGVTLNEQFF. CDR3 DNA: TGTGCCAGCAGCTTAGGGGTGACTCTCAATGAGCAGTTCTTC.

The chain joins TRBV4-2 to TRBJ2-6; D is possibly TRBD1 (5 bases). Germline CDR1 is LGHNA and CDR2 is YNFKEQ. The germline V and J ends were trimmed by 0 bases and 1 base, with 7 bases remaining between them. This CDR3 is built from 16 residues. The CDR3 region is CASSQEAGSGANVLTF. The CDR3 region has the DNA TGTGCCAGCAGCCAAGAGGCAGGGTCTGGGGCCAACGTCCTGACTTTC.

V is TRBV15 and J is TRBJ2-7; D gene unclear. CDR3 length equals 15 residues. Trimming cost V 0 bases and J 1 base, with 10 bases left between them. From germline, CDR1 is LNHNV and CDR2 YYDKDF (reference sequence). In nucleotides, the CDR3 is TGTGCCACCAGCAGAGATACGAGTCTTTCCTACGAGCAGTACTTC. Translating gives CATSRDTSLSYEQYF.

This clone turned up a few times. The rearrangement uses TRBV30 and TRBJ2-1; 11 positions agree with TRBD1. The trim removed 1 base at V and 8 bases at J, leaving 7 bases unmatched. Germline V gene data show CDR1 as GTSNPN and CDR2 as SVGIG (reference sequence). The CDR3 loop spans 15 amino acids. DNA for the CDR3: TGTGCCTGGAGTGAGGGACAGGGGGTAGTCGATGAGCAGTTCTTC. As protein: CAWSEGQGVVDEQFF.

The rearrangement joins TRBV7-2 to TRBJ2-7; the D gene is possibly TRBD2 (5 bases). V dropped 5 bases and J dropped 0 bases, with 14 bases sitting between them. CDR3 size: 15 residues. Germline CDR1 reads SGHTA; CDR2 reads FQGNSA. CDR3 in DNA: TGTGCCAGCAGCATTGGATCGGGGAGCTCCTACGAGCAGTACTTC. This translates into CASSIGSGSSYEQYF.

The chain couples TRBV21-1 to TRBJ2-3; the table's D gene call, TRBD2, was not cross checked with the DNA. TRBV21-1 is flagged as a pseudogene. The CDR3 spans 16 residues. In DNA, the CDR3 is TGTGCCAGCACCCAGCTGGGGCGGGGGGCCACAGATACGCAGTATTTT. It encodes CASTQLGRGATDTQYF.

The chain recombines TRBV10-3 with TRBJ1-5; D is unclear. CDR1 ENHRY and CDR2 SYGVKD come from the germline V gene. This CDR3 spans 14 amino acids. The V end was cut by 5 bases, the J end by 2 bases, with 10 bases between. The CDR3 region has the DNA TGTGCCATCAGTCCTAATACAGGCAATCAGCCCCAGCATTTT. Translation gives CAISPNTGNQPQHF.

The chain couples TRBV19 to TRBJ2-2, with 8 bases matching TRBD1. The germline gives CDR1 LNHDA, CDR2 SQIVND (reference sequence). The CDR3 length is 17 residues. V lost 9 bases and J lost 4; bases outside the gene matches: 16. As DNA, the CDR3 is TGTGCCAGCCAGGGCTCCTTAGGACAGGGTCCCACCGGGGAGCTGTTTTTT. Its translation: CASQGSLGQGPTGELFF.

The chain has TRBV7-2 and TRBJ2-6, with TRBD1 matching 7 bases. Trimming took 5 bases from V and 0 from J; bases not matched to a gene: 1. Per germline, CDR1 SGHTA and CDR2 FQGNSA. The CDR3 sequence is 15 residues long. The CDR3 DNA reads as TGTGCCAGCAGCGCAGGGGGCTCTGGGGCCAACGTCCTGACTTTC. Its translation: CASSAGGSGANVLTF.

Concerning this clone itself: At one boundary the junction diverges from the germline segment, which might be a read error. J is TRBJ2-7 and V is TRBV6-1, with D possibly being TRBD1 or TRBD2 (5 bases each). CDR3 length equals 11 residues. The germline V gene encodes CDR1 MNHNS and CDR2 SASEGT. The CDR3 DNA reads as TGTGCCAGCGGTGAGGGGCCCGAGCAGTACTTC. Its protein product is CASGEGPEQYF.

CDR3 region: CASSQTGVKETQYF. DNA for the CDR3: TGTGCCAGCAGCCAAACAGGGGTGAAGGAGACCCAGTACTTC. This chain joins TRBV3-1 (or the pseudogene TRBV3-2) and TRBJ2-5, with 7 bases identical to TRBD1. Trimming took 2 bases from V and 5 from J; bases not matched to a gene: 5. This CDR3 is 14 amino acids long. Germline V CDR1 and CDR2: LGHDT, YNNKEL (reference sequence).